This TCR beta chain was observed in a study of OX40 agonist ivuxolimab in advanced cancers. Study as a whole: Enrollees could have had prior anti-PD-1, anti-PD-L1 or anti-CTLA-4 therapy, which 30% to 50% had received. Overall study findings and caveats: Dosing at 0.1 to 3.0 mg/kg was accompanied by clonal expansion of CD4+ and CD8+ blood T cells by week 6.

Assay: immunoSEQ multiplex PCR; the TCRdb copy retains only in-frame clones and omits some. The data contain about 44,000 clones, 90% to 95% of them singletons. With respect to this clone: What it binds is not known.

In germline, CDR1 is SGDLS, CDR2 YYNGEE. The germline V and J ends were trimmed by 3 bases and 3 bases, with 10 bases remaining between them. The CDR3 has 14 residues. The sequencing used CD4+ or CD8+ T cells sorted from blood, collected in a trial of the OX40 agonist ivuxolimab. This chain joins TRBV9 and TRBJ2-1; the D gene is possibly TRBD2 (5 bases). The TCR originated in an adult with an advanced solid tumor such as melanoma, head and neck, liver or kidney cancer. CDR3 coding DNA: TGTGCCAGCAGCGGAGGAGGAGGCTACAATGAGCAGTTCTTC. It translates to CASSGGGGYNEQFF.